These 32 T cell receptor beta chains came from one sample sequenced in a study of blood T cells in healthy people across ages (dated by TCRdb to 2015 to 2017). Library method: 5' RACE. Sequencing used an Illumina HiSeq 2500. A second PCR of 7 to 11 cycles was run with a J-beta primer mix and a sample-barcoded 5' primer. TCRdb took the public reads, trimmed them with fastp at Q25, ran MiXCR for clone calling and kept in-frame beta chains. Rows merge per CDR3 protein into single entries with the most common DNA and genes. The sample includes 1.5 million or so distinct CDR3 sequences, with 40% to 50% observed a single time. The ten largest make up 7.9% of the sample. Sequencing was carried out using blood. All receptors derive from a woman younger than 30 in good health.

The CDR3 nucleotides are TGTGCCAGCAGCTTAAAGTGGGCGGCGGATAGCAATCAGCCCCAGCATTTT. Translating it yields CASSLKWAADSNQPQHF. The chain is built from TRBV7-7 and TRBJ1-5; D uncertain. V lost 2 bases and J 0 bases, leaving 14 bases between the germline ends. This CDR3 contains 17 residues. CDR1 and CDR2 from the germline V gene are SSHAT and FNYEAQ (reference sequence). Together with reference TRBV7-7 and TRBJ1-5, the CDR3 gives the full variable domain: GAGVSQSPRYKVTKRGQDVTLRCDPISSHATLYWYQQALGQGPEFLTYFNYEAQPDKSGLPSDRFSAERPEGSISTLTIQRTEQRDSAMYRCASSLKWAADSNQPQHFGDGTRLSIL.

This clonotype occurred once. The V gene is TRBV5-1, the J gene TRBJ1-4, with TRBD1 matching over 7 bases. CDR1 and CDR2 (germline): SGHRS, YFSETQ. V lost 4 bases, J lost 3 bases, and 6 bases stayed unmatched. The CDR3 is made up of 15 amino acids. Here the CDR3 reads CASSIGQASNEKLFF. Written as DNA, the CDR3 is TGCGCCAGCAGCATAGGACAGGCTTCTAATGAAAAACTGTTTTTT. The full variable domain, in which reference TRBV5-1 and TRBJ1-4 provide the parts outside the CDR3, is KAGVTQTPRYLIKTRGQQVTLSCSPISGHRSVSWYQQTPGQGLQFLFEYFSETQRNKGNFPGRFSGRQFSNSRSEMNVSTLELGDSALYLCASSIGQASNEKLFFGSGTQLSVL.

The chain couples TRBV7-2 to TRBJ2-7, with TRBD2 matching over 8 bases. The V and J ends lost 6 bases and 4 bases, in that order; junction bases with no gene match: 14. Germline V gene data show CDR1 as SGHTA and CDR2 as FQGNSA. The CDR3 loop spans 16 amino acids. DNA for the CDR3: TGTGCCAGCAGTGTCCGGGCGGGAGGAAATGAATACGAGCAGTACTTC. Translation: CASSVRAGGNEYEQYF. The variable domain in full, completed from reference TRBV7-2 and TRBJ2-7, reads GAGVSQSPSNKVTEKGKDVELRCDPISGHTALYWYRQSLGQGLEFLIYFQGNSAPDKSGLPSDRFSAERTGGSVSTLTIQRTQQEDSAVYLCASSVRAGGNEYEQYFGPGTRLTVT.

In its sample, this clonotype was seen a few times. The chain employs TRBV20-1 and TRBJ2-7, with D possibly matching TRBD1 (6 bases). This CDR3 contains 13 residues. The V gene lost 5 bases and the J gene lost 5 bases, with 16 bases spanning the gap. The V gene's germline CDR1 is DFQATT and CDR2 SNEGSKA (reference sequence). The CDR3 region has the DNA TGCAGTGCTTACACAGGGAGTAGGGACGAGCAGTACTTC. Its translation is CSAYTGSRDEQYF.

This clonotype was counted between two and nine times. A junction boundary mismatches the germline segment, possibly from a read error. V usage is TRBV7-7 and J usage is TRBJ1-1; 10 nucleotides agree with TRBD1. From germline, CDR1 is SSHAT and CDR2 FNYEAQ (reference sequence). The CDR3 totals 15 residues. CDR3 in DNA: TGTGCTAGCAGCTTCCTTCCGGGACAGGGGAATGAAGCTTTCTTT. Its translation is CASSFLPGQGNEAFF. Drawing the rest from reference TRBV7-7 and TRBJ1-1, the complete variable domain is GAGVSQSPRYKVTKRGQDVTLRCDPISSHATLYWYQQALGQGPEFLTYFNYEAQPDKSGLPSDRFSAERPEGSISTLTIQRTEQRDSAMYRCASSFLPGQGNEAFFGQGTRLTVV.

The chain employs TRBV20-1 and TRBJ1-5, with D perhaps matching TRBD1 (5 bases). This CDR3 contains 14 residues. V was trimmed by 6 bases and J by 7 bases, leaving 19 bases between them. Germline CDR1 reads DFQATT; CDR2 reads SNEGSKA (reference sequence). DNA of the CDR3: TGCAGTGCGATTGACAGAGCTCTAGGGCAGCCCCAGCATTTT. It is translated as CSAIDRALGQPQHF.

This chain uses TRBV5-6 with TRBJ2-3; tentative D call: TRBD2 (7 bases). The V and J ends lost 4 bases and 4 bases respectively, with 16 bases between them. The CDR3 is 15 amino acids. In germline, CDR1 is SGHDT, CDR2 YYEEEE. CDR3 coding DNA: TGTGCCAGCAGCCCCGAGGGGGGGAGCGCAGATACGCAGTATTTT. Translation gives CASSPEGGSADTQYF.

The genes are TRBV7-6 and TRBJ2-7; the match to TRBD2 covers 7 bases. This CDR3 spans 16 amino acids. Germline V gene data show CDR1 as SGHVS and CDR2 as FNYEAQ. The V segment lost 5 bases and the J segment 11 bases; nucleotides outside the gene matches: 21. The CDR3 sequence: CASSPSRDYEQHLKYF. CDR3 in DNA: TGTGCCAGCAGCCCGTCCCGGGACTACGAGCAACATTTGAAGTACTTC.

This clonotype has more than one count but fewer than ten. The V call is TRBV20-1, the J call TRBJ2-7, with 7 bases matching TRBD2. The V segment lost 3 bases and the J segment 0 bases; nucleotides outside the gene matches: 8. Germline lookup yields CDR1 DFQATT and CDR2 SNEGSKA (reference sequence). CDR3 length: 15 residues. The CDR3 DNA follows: TGCAGTGCTAGTGGGTTAGCGGGCAGCTCCTACGAGCAGTACTTC. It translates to CSASGLAGSSYEQYF.

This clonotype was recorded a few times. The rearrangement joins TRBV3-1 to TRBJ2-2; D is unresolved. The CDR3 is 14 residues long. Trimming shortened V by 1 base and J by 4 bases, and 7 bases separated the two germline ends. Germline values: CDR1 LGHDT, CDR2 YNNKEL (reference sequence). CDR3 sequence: CASSQVGRTGELFF. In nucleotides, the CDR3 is TGTGCCAGCAGCCAAGTGGGTCGCACCGGGGAGCTGTTTTTT.

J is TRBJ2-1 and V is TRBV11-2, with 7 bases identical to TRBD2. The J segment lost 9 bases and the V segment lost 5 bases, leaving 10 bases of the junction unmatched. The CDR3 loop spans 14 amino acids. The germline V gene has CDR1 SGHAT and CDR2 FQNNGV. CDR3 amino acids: CASSPNYGEGEQFF. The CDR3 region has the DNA TGTGCCAGCAGCCCCAATTACGGGGAGGGTGAGCAGTTCTTC.

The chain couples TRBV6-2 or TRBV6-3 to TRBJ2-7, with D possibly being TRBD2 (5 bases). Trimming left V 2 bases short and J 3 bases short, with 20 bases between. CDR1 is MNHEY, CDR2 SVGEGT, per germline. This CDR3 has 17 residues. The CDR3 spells CASSYRTVRVKYYEQYF. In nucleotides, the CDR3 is TGTGCCAGCAGTTACCGGACGGTGAGGGTCAAGTACTACGAGCAGTACTTC.

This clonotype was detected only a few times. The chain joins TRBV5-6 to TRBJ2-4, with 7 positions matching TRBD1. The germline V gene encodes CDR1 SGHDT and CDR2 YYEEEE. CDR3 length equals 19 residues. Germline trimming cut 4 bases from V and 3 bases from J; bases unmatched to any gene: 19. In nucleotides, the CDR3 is TGTGCCAGCAGCCTGGACGACGACAGGGCGTTCATGGGCAAAAACATTCAGTACTTC. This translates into CASSLDDDRAFMGKNIQYF.

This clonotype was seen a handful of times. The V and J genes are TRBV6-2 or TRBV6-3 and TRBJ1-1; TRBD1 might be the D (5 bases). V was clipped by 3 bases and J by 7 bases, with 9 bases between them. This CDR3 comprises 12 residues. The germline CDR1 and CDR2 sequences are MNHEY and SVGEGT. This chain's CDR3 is CASSYTGLEAFF. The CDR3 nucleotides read TGTGCCAGCAGTTATACGGGGCTTGAAGCTTTCTTT.

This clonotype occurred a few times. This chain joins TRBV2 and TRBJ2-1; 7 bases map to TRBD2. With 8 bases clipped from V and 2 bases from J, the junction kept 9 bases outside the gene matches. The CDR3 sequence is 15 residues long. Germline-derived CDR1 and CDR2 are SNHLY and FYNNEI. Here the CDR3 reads CASGLGEGPYNEQFF. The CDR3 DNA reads TGTGCCAGCGGGTTAGGGGAGGGTCCCTACAATGAGCAGTTCTTC.

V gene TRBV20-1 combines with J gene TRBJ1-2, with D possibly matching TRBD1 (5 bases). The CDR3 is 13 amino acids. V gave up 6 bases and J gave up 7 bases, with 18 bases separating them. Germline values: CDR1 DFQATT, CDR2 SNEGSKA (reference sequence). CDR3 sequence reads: CSAQGGVISGYTF. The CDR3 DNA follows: TGCAGTGCCCAGGGAGGGGTTATTAGTGGCTACACCTTC.

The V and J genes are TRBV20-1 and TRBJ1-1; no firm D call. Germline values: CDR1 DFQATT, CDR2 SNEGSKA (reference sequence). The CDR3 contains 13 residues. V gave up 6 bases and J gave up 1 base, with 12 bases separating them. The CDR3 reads CSALSRSNTEAFF. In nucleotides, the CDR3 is TGCAGTGCCTTAAGTAGGTCGAACACTGAAGCTTTCTTT.

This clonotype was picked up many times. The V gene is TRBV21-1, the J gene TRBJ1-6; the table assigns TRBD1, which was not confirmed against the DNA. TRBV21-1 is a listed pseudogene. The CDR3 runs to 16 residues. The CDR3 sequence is CASSKEGTGENSPLHF. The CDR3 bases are TGTGCCAGCAGCAAAGAAGGGACAGGGGAGAATTCACCCCTCCACTTT.

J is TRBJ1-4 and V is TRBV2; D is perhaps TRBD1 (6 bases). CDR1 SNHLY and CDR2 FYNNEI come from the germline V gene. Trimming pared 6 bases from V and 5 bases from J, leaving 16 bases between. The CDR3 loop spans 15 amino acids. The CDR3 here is CASRPDRNLNEKLFF. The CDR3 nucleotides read TGTGCCAGCAGACCCGACAGGAACTTAAATGAAAAACTGTTTTTT. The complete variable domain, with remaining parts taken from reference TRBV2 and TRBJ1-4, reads EPEVTQTPSHQVTQMGQEVILRCVPISNHLYFYWYRQILGQKVEFLVSFYNNEISEKSEIFDDQFSVERPDGSNFTLKIRSTKLEDSAMYFCASRPDRNLNEKLFFGSGTQLSVL.

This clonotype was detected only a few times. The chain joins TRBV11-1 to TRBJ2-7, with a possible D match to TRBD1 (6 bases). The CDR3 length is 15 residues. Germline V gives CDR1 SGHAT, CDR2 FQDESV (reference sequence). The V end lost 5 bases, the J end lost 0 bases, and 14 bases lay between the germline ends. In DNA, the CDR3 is TGTGCCAGCAGCATAGGTGCAGGGGTCTCCTACGAGCAGTACTTC. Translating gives CASSIGAGVSYEQYF.

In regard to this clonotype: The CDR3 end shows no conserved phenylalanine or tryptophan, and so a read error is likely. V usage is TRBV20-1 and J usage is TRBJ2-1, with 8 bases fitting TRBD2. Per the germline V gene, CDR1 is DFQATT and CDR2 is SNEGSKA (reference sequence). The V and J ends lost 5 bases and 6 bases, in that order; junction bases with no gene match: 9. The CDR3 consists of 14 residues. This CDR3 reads CSARARGDPNEQFV. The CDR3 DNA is TGCAGTGCTCGGGCGCGGGGGGATCCCAATGAGCAGTTCGTC.

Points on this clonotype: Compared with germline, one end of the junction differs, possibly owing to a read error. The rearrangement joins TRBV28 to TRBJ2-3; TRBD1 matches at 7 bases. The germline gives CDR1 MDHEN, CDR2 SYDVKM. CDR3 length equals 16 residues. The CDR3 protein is CVSSYSMTGTKDTQYF. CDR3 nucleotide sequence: TGTGTCAGCAGCTATAGTATGACAGGGACGAAGGATACGCAGTATTTT.

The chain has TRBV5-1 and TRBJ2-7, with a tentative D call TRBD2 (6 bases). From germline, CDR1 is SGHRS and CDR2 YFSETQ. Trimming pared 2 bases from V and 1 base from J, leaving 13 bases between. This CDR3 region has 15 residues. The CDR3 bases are TGCGCCAGCAGCTTATACCGGGACTTGTCCTACGAGCAGTACTTC. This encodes CASSLYRDLSYEQYF. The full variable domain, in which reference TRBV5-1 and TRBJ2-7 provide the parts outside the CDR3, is KAGVTQTPRYLIKTRGQQVTLSCSPISGHRSVSWYQQTPGQGLQFLFEYFSETQRNKGNFPGRFSGRQFSNSRSEMNVSTLELGDSALYLCASSLYRDLSYEQYFGPGTRLTVT.

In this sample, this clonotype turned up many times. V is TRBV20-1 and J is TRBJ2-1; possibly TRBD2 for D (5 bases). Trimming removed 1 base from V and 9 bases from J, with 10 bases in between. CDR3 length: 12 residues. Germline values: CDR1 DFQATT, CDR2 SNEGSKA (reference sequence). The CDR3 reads CSARGRAAEQFF. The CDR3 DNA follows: TGCAGTGCTAGAGGAAGAGCGGCTGAGCAGTTCTTC.

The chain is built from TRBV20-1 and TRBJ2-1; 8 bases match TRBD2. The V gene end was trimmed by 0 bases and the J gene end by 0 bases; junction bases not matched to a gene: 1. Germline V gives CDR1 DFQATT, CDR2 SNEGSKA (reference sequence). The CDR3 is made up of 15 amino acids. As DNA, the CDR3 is TGCAGTGCTAGAGATGCGGGGGGCTCCTACAATGAGCAGTTCTTC. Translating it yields CSARDAGGSYNEQFF.

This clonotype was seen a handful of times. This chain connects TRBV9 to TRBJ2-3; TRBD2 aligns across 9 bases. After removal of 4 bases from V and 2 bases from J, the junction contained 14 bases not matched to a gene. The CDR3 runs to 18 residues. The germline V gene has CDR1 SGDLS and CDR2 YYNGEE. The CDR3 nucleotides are TGTGCCAGCAGCCGTCGTAATAGCGGGGGCCGTTCCACAGATACGCAGTATTTT. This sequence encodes CASSRRNSGGRSTDTQYF. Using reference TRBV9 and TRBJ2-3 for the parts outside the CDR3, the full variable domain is DSGVTQTPKHLITATGQRVTLRCSPRSGDLSVYWYQQSLDQGLQFLIQYYNGEERAKGNILERFSAQQFPDLHSELNLSSLELGDSALYFCASSRRNSGGRSTDTQYFGPGTRLTVL.

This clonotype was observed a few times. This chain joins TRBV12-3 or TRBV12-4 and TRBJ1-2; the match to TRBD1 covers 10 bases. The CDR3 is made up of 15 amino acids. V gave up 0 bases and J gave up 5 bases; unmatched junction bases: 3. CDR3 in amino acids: CASSLAGTGVYGYTF. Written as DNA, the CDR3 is TGTGCCAGCAGTTTAGCCGGGACAGGGGTGTATGGCTACACCTTC.

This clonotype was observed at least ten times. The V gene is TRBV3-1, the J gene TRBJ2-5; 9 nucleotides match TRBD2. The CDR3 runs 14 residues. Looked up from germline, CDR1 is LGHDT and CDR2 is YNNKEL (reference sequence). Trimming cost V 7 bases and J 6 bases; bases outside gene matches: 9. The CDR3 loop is CASMASGGIKTQYF. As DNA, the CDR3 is TGTGCCAGCATGGCCAGCGGGGGGATTAAGACCCAGTACTTC.

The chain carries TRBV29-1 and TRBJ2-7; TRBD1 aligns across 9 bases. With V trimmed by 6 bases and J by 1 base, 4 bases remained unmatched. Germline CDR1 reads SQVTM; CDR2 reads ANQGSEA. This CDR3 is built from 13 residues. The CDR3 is CSVPGTGSYEQYF. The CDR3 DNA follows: TGCAGCGTACCCGGGACAGGGTCCTACGAGCAGTACTTC.

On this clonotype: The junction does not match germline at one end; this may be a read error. The CDR3 bases are TGTGCCAGAAGCTTAGGACAGGGGGGGCAGTTCTTC. It yields the protein CARSLGQGGQFF. The V gene is TRBV7-2, the J gene TRBJ2-1; 10 bases are a match to TRBD1. The CDR3 length is 12 residues. Germline V gene sequence: CDR1 SGHTA, CDR2 FQGNSA.

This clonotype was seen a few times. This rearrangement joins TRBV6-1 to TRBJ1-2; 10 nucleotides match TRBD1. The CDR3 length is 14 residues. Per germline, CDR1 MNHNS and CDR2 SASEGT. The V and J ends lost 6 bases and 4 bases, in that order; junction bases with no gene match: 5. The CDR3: CASRGTGEAYGYTF. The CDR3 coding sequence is TGTGCCAGCAGAGGGACAGGGGAGGCCTATGGCTACACCTTC.

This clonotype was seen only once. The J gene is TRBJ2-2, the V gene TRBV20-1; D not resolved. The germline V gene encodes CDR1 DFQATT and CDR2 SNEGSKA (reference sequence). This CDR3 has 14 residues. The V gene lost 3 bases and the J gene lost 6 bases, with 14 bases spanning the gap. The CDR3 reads CSARDRVVSGELFF. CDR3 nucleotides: TGCAGTGCTAGGGACCGGGTGGTGTCCGGGGAGCTGTTTTTT.